This T cell receptor beta chain was recorded in a study of T-cell memory formation after mild COVID-19. Broader study findings: Chiefly within CM and EM were the contracting CD4+ clones; CD8+ ones were within EMRA. A balance of CD4 and CD8 characterized clones contracting day 15 to 85, whereas later expanders leaned CD4+.

About this clonotype itself: The antigen remains undetermined.

Amplification by 5'RACE using constant-segment primers produced TCR alpha and TCR beta cDNA libraries that carried sample barcodes and UMIs. TCRdb redid the calling of the 5' RACE reads with MiXCR, one entry per CDR3 protein. The profile covers about 140,000 distinct CDR3 sequences, with over 15% appearing a single time and approximately 2.4% taken by the ten largest. With 3 bases clipped from V and 4 bases from J, the junction kept 9 bases outside the gene matches. Germline CDR1 KGHSH, CDR2 LQKENI. The CDR3 runs to 16 residues. The TCR comes from an adult woman who had mild COVID-19 (a few samples of this study predate the infection). Cell type and time point are not known. The sequenced sample was PBMCs or a T cell subset sorted from them (not recorded which). The V call is TRBV18, the J call TRBJ1-2; 9 bases match TRBD1. In DNA form, the CDR3 reads TGTGCCAGCTCACCCTCTCCGCCGACAGGGGGCTATGGCTACACCTTC. Protein: CASSPSPPTGGYGYTF.